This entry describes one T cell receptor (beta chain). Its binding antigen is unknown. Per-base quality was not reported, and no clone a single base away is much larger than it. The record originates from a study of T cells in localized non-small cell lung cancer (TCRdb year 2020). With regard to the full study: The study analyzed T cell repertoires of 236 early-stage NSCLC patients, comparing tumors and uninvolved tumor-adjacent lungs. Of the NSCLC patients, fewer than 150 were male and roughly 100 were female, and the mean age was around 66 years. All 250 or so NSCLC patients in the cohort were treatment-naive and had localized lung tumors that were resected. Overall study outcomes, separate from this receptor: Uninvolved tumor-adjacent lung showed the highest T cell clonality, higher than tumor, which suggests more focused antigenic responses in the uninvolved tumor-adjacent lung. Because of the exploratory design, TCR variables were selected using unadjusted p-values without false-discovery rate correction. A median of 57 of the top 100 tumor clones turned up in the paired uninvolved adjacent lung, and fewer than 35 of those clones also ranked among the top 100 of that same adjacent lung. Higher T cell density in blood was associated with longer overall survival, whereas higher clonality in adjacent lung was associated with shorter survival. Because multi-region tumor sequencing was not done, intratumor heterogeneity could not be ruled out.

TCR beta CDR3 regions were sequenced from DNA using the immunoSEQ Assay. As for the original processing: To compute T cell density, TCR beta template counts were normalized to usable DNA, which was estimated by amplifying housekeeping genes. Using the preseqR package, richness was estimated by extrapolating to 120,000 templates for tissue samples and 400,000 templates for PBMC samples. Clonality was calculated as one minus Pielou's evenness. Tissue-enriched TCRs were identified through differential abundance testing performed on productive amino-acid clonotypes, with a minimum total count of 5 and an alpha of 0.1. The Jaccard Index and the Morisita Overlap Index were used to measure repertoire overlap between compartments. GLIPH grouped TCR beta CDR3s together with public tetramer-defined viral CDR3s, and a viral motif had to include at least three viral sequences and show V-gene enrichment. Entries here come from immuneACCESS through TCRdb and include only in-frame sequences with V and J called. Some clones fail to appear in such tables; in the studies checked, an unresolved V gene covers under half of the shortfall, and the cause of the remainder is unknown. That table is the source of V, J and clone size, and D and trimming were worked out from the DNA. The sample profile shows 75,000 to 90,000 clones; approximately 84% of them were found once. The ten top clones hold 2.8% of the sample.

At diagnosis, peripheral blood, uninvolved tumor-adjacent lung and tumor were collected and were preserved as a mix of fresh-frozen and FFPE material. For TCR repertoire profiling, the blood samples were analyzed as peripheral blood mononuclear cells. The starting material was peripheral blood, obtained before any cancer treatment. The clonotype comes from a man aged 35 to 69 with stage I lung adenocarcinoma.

Read as DNA, the sequence is TGTGCCAGCAGTTCCCGACTGACCAATCAGCCCCAGCATTTT. This sequence encodes CASSSRLTNQPQHF. In this chain, TRBV6-5 is recombined with TRBJ1-5, with the D gene call left open. The CDR3 holds 14 amino acids from the cysteine to the phenylalanine. CDR3 DNA only is kept here, 42 bases in frame from base 1. CDR1 MNHEY and CDR2 SVGAGI were looked up in the germline V gene. The junction carries 10 bases between V and J, which are trimmed by 4 bases and 3 bases respectively.